A selection of T cell receptor beta chains follows, all from one sample in a study of blood T cell repertoires in COVID-19. TCRdb's copy holds only in-frame clones and misses some; the assay was immunoSEQ multiplex PCR. The repertoire holds 200,000 to 250,000 clones, with about 90% as singletons. The material sequenced was peripheral blood. These receptors were taken from a woman aged 50 to 60 with acute or convalescent COVID-19. CDR3s include the opening cysteine and the closing phenylalanine or tryptophan. D genes are given only for firm matches. A row's size may be missing; if present it is once, few, many or a size class.

size,D,V,J,DNA,CDR3
.,TRBD1,TRBV5-1,TRBJ1-5,TGCGCCAGCAGCGAAGGACAGGGTGGGCAGCCCCAGCATTTT,CASSEGQGGQPQHF
few,.,TRBV6-1,TRBJ1-4,TGTGCCAGCAGTGAACAGGGGTTTGAAAAACTGTTTTTT,CASSEQGFEKLFF
.,TRBD1,TRBV5-8,TRBJ2-1,TGTGCCAGCAGCCGGGGGACAGGGGCCTACTCCTACAATGAGCAGTTCTTC,CASSRGTGAYSYNEQFF
.,.,TRBV11-3,TRBJ1-3,TGTGCCAGCAGCCTTCATCTGAGTGAGAACACCATATATTTT,CASSLHLSENTIYF
.,.,TRBV7-9,TRBJ2-1,TGTGCCAGCCGAGGGATGTGGGATGAGCAGTTCTTC,CASRGMWDEQFF
.,.,TRBV7-9,TRBJ1-6,TGTGCCAGCAGCTTAGCTGGGGGCAATAATTCACCCCTCCACTTT,CASSLAGGNNSPLHF
.,.,TRBV6-2/TRBV6-3,TRBJ2-3,TGTGCCAGCAGTACACCGACTGCGGGAAAACCCACAGATACGCAGTATTTT,CASSTPTAGKPTDTQYF
.,.,TRBV7-9,TRBJ1-2,TGTGCCAGCAGCACCGAACAGACCTACTATGGCTACACCTTC,CASSTEQTYYGYTF
.,TRBD1,TRBV18,TRBJ2-3,TGTGCCAGCTCACTATCACAGGGGGCCGCAGATACGCAGTATTTT,CASSLSQGAADTQYF
.,.,TRBV5-1,TRBJ1-2,TGCGCCAGCAGACAAGGAGACGGCAGTCTCTATGGCTACACCTTC,CASRQGDGSLYGYTF
.,TRBD1,TRBV18,TRBJ2-5,TGTGCCAGCTCACAAACCGGGACAGGGGGTTTGGAGACCCAGTACTTC,CASSQTGTGGLETQYF
.,TRBD2,TRBV7-2,TRBJ2-4,TGTGCCAGCTCTACTGGGGGGGGACTAGCGGACAACATTCAGTACTTC,CASSTGGGLADNIQYF
.,.,TRBV11-2,TRBJ2-1,TGTGCCAGCAGCCCTAGACAGGAAGGCCTTTACAATGAGCAGTTCTTC,CASSPRQEGLYNEQFF
.,TRBD2,TRBV10-3,TRBJ2-7,TGTGCCATCAGTTTCCGACTAGCGGACTTCTACGAGCAGTACTTC,CAISFRLADFYEQYF
.,TRBD2,TRBV29-1,TRBJ2-1,TGCAGCGTTGTGTTATTTGCGGGAGTGGGTGAGCAGTTCTTC,CSVVLFAGVGEQFF
.,.,TRBV20-1,TRBJ1-1,TGCAGTGCTACGGTACAGCCTGAAGCTTTCTTT,CSATVQPEAFF
once,.,TRBV6-5,TRBJ1-3,TGTGCCAGCAGATGGAGCCGCAACTCTGGAAACACCATATATTTT,CASRWSRNSGNTIYF
.,TRBD1,TRBV5-5,TRBJ1-2,TGTGCCAGCAGCTTTATCCCGGGACAGGGTGACTATGGCTACACCTTC,CASSFIPGQGDYGYTF
.,.,TRBV9,TRBJ1-1,TGTGCCAGCAGCAGCCAAGGAGGCGCTGAAGCTTTCTTT,CASSSQGGAEAFF
.,.,TRBV6-6,TRBJ2-1,TGTGCCAGCAGCTATAACAATGAGCAGTTCTTC,CASSYNNEQFF
.,TRBD1,TRBV25-1,TRBJ1-1,TGTGCCAGCAGTGAATATAAGGGGGCGAACACTGAAGCTTTCTTT,CASSEYKGANTEAFF
.,.,TRBV11-3,TRBJ2-2,TGTGCCAGCAGCTTTAGGGGATTTGTGGACACCGGGGAGCTGTTTTTT,CASSFRGFVDTGELFF
.,.,TRBV19,TRBJ1-1,TGTGCCAGTAGTACCGGGGGAGACACTGAAGCTTTCTTT,CASSTGGDTEAFF
.,TRBD2,TRBV19,TRBJ2-7,TGTGCCAGTAGTATCATACCCGGGGGGAGAGGGGAGCAGTACTTC,CASSIIPGGRGEQYF
.,TRBD1,TRBV5-1,TRBJ1-2,TGCGCCAGCAGTCAGGGGGCGGTTGGCTACACCTTC,CASSQGAVGYTF
.,.,TRBV30,TRBJ2-3,TGTGCCTGGACCCCCCTAGGGGCTAGCACAGATACGCAGTATTTT,CAWTPLGASTDTQYF
few,.,TRBV7-2,TRBJ2-3,TGTGCCAGCAGCCCCGGGAGCACAGATACGCAGTATTTT,CASSPGSTDTQYF
.,.,TRBV12-5,TRBJ1-6,TGTGCTAGTGGTTTGGAGGGGGTGAATAATTCACTCCTCCACTTT,CASGLEGVNNSLLHF
.,TRBD1,TRBV3-1/TRBV3-2,TRBJ2-7,TGTGCCAGCAGGTCCGGGACAGTTACCTACGAGCAGTACTTC,CASRSGTVTYEQYF
.,TRBD2,TRBV29-1,TRBJ2-7,TGCAGCGTTGAAGCCCCCGGGGGGTACACCTACGAGCAGTACTTC,CSVEAPGGYTYEQYF
.,.,TRBV6-2/TRBV6-3,TRBJ2-7,TGTGCCAGCAGTTACTCCGGGGATCTCTACGAGCAGTACTTC,CASSYSGDLYEQYF
.,TRBD1,TRBV7-9,TRBJ1-1,TGTGCCAGCAGACCTCAGACAGGGGTGGCCACTGAAGCTTTCTTT,CASRPQTGVATEAFF
.,TRBD2,TRBV13,TRBJ2-3,TGTGCCAGCAGCTTAGAGCTAGCGGGGGCCCTCGCAGATACGCAGTATTTT,CASSLELAGALADTQYF
.,.,TRBV12-3/TRBV12-4,TRBJ2-5,TGTGCCAGCCTCCGGGGGTCTCGGGAGACCCAGTACTTC,CASLRGSRETQYF
few,TRBD2,TRBV11-2,TRBJ2-3,TGTGCCAGCAGCTTAGAAGCTAGCGGGGCCAACACAGATACGCAGTATTTT,CASSLEASGANTDTQYF
few,.,TRBV12-3/TRBV12-4,TRBJ2-2,TGTGCCAGCAGTTTCGGGGGATTGGGGGAGCTGTTTTTT,CASSFGGLGELFF
.,TRBD1,TRBV7-2,TRBJ1-4,TGTGCCAGCAGCTTAGCCAGGGGGGAAAAACTGTTTTTT,CASSLARGEKLFF
.,TRBD2,TRBV7-2,TRBJ2-7,TGTGCCAGCAGCCCGGGACTAGCGGGGGTCTACGAGCAGTACTTC,CASSPGLAGVYEQYF
.,TRBD2,TRBV6-2/TRBV6-3,TRBJ2-3,TGTGCCAGCAGTTACCTCCTTCGGACTAGCGGATACACAGATACGCAGTATTTT,CASSYLLRTSGYTDTQYF
.,.,TRBV6-2/TRBV6-3,TRBJ2-7,TGTGCCAGCAGTTACCTGATCAGGGGCTACGAGCAGTACTTC,CASSYLIRGYEQYF
.,.,TRBV6-5,TRBJ2-7,TGTGCCAGCACCTCGGTCGGGCAGGGGCCCGAGCAGTACTTC,CASTSVGQGPEQYF